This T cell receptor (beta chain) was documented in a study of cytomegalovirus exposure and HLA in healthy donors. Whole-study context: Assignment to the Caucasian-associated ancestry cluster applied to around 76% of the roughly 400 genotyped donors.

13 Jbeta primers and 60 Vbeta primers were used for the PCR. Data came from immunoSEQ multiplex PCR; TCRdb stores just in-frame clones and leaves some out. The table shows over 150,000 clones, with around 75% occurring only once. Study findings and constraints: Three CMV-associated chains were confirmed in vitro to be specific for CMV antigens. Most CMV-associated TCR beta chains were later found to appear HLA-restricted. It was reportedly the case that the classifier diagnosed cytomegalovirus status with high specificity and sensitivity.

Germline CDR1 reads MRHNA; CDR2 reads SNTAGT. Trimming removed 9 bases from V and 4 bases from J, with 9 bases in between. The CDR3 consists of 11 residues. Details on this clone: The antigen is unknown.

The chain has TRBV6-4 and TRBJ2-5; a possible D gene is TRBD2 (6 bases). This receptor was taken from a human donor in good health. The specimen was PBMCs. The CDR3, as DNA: TGTGCCAGACCGACTAGAGAGACCCAGTACTTC. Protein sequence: CARPTRETQYF.